These 9 T cell receptor beta chains were sequenced from one sample in a study of CD8 T cells in ankylosing spondylitis. Findings and limits, study-wide: A TCR beta motif made of several highly homologous variants seemed typical of ankylosing spondylitis blood.

No antigen has been assigned to these receptors. TCRdb recomputed calls from the 5' RACE reads with MiXCR, one row per CDR3 protein. The sample contains some 400,000 distinct CDR3 sequences, about 20% of which appear only once. Input material: blood, either unsorted or a sorted T cell fraction (not recorded which). The receptors were gathered from a male donor with ankylosing spondylitis.

A few counts support this clonotype. The chain employs TRBV20-1 and TRBJ2-7; 9 nucleotides match TRBD1. The germline gives CDR1 DFQATT, CDR2 SNEGSKA (reference sequence). CDR3 length: 15 residues. J was trimmed by 1 base and V by 0 bases; bases with no gene match: 4. For the CDR3, the DNA is TGCAGTGCTAGAGATCCTGGGACAGGGTCCTACGAGCAGTACTTC. Encoded protein: CSARDPGTGSYEQYF.

The rearrangement uses TRBV6-2 or TRBV6-3 and TRBJ1-1; D possibly corresponds to TRBD1 (5 bases). Trimming left V 5 bases short and J 4 bases short, with 17 bases between. CDR3 length equals 15 residues. CDR1 and CDR2 (germline): MNHEY, SVGEGT. This CDR3 is CASSQLRQIGTEAFF. The CDR3 DNA is TGTGCCAGCAGTCAGTTAAGACAGATCGGCACTGAAGCTTTCTTT.

The gene calls are TRBV20-1 and TRBJ2-1; 10 nucleotides agree with TRBD2. From germline, CDR1 is DFQATT and CDR2 SNEGSKA (reference sequence). J lost 7 bases, V lost 1 base, and 7 bases had no gene match. The CDR3 length is 15 residues. The CDR3 protein is CSARVRLAGVNEQFF. CDR3 nucleotides: TGCAGTGCTAGAGTTCGGCTAGCGGGAGTAAATGAGCAGTTCTTC.

The sample holds a few counts of this clonotype. This chain links TRBV19 with TRBJ2-1; a weak D match, TRBD2 (5 bases). The CDR3 runs to 16 residues. Germline assignment: CDR1 LNHDA and CDR2 SQIVND (reference sequence). Trimming left V 5 bases short and J 5 bases short, with 19 bases between. Here the CDR3 reads CASSPLNGIRDNEQFF. The CDR3 bases are TGTGCCAGTAGTCCCTTAAACGGGATCCGGGACAATGAGCAGTTCTTC.

This clonotype was seen a few times. The V gene is TRBV12-3 or TRBV12-4, the J gene TRBJ1-1; no clear D gene. The CDR3 runs to 14 residues. With 5 bases removed from V and 1 base from J, the gap between germline ends came to 11 bases. The CDR3 DNA follows: TGTGCCAGCAGTCCGCATTTACAGAACACTGAAGCTTTCTTT. Protein product: CASSPHLQNTEAFF.

This chain links TRBV6-5 with TRBJ1-4; 7 bases match TRBD1. This CDR3 is built from 15 residues. V was pared by 0 bases and J by 4 bases, with 2 bases of the junction left unmatched. Germline V gene lookup returns CDR1 MNHEY and CDR2 SVGAGI. The CDR3 sequence: CASSYSGQSNEKLFF. CDR3 nucleotide sequence: TGTGCCAGCAGTTACTCGGGACAGAGTAATGAAAAACTGTTTTTT.

The chain recombines TRBV4-2 with TRBJ2-1; D ambiguous. The CDR3 has 15 amino acids. CDR1 and CDR2 (germline): LGHNA, YNFKEQ. The V and J ends lost 0 bases and 2 bases respectively, with 8 bases between them. The CDR3 DNA follows: TGTGCCAGCAGCCAAGATCGTCTCACCTACAATGAGCAGTTCTTC. This codes for CASSQDRLTYNEQFF.

The table lists this clonotype with many counts. The chain combines TRBV4-1 with TRBJ2-7, with 8 bases fitting TRBD1. The CDR3 sequence is 14 residues long. Germline assignment: CDR1 MGHRA and CDR2 YSYEKL. V gave up 7 bases and J gave up 1 base; unmatched junction bases: 6. This chain's CDR3 is CASKPDRGSYEQYF. In DNA form, the CDR3 reads TGCGCCAGCAAACCTGACAGGGGATCCTACGAGCAGTACTTC.

A few counts support this clonotype. The chain couples TRBV4-1 to TRBJ2-4; the match to TRBD2 covers 7 bases. The V gene's germline CDR1 is MGHRA and CDR2 YSYEKL. The V and J ends lost 2 bases and 3 bases, in that order; junction bases with no gene match: 10. The CDR3 has 17 amino acids. The CDR3 sequence is CASSQPTSARSKNIQYF. The DNA of the CDR3 is TGCGCCAGCAGCCAACCCACTAGCGCTCGAAGCAAAAACATTCAGTACTTC.